Sequencing of this T cell receptor (beta chain) was carried out in a study of technical replicates of blood from a few donors. CDR1 and CDR2 (germline): SGHAT, FQNNGV. Trimming pared 3 bases from V and 3 bases from J, leaving 9 bases between. The CDR3 is 14 amino acids. Using immunoSEQ multiplex PCR, the repertoire was profiled, and TCRdb retains in-frame clones only, with some absent. This sample has roughly 80,000 clones; about nine tenths occur once, and the top ten carry 0.41%. The receptor's source is a human donor in good health. The rearrangement joins TRBV11-2 to TRBJ2-1, with D possibly matching TRBD2 (5 bases). Specimen: T cells isolated from PBMCs. The CDR3 DNA reads TGTGCCAGCAGCTTCTTCGGGAACTACAATGAGCAGTTCTTC. The encoded protein is CASSFFGNYNEQFF.